The 16 T cell receptor beta chains presented below share a single source sample, sequenced in a study of cytomegalovirus exposure and HLA in healthy donors. PCR used 60 Vbeta primers and 13 Jbeta primers. Profiled with immunoSEQ multiplex PCR; TCRdb holds only in-frame clones, not every one. The sample records 95,000 to 130,000 clones, around three quarters being singletons. Sequencing input: PBMCs. The receptors stem from a man aged 25-45 years in good health and CMV-seropositive.

Only one count was recorded for this clone. The gene calls are TRBV9 and TRBJ1-1; no clear D gene. V gave up 0 bases and J gave up 0 bases, with 6 bases separating them. Germline CDR1 reads SGDLS; CDR2 reads YYNGEE. This CDR3 is built from 14 residues. The CDR3 sequence: CASSVELMNTEAFF. In DNA form, the CDR3 reads TGTGCCAGCAGCGTAGAACTGATGAACACTGAAGCTTTCTTT.

This chain uses TRBV11-3 with TRBJ2-5; D perhaps matches TRBD2 (6 bases). The CDR3 length is 14 residues. Between the trimmed V and J ends, which lost 6 bases and 4 bases, there was a span of 15 bases. Germline assignment: CDR1 SGHNT and CDR2 YENEEA. In nucleotides, the CDR3 is TGTGCCAGCAGGGCCCGACTAGTCGGAGAGACCCAGTACTTC. Its translation: CASRARLVGETQYF.

This sequence joins TRBV6-1 and TRBJ1-2; D not certain. In germline, CDR1 is MNHNS, CDR2 SASEGT. The CDR3 totals 13 residues. With 3 bases removed from V and 2 bases from J, the gap between germline ends came to 7 bases. CDR3 bases: TGTGCCAGCAGTGAGACGGGGAACTATGGCTACACCTTC. Encoded protein: CASSETGNYGYTF.

V is TRBV7-6 and J is TRBJ2-7; 11 bases match TRBD2. Germline V gives CDR1 SGHVS, CDR2 FNYEAQ. The CDR3 sequence is 15 residues long. Germline trimming cut 5 bases from V and 0 bases from J; bases unmatched to any gene: 3. The CDR3 here is CASSPTSGSSYEQYF. The CDR3 nucleotides are TGTGCCAGCAGCCCAACTAGCGGGAGCTCCTACGAGCAGTACTTC. Complete variable domain (other parts from reference TRBV7-6 and TRBJ2-7): GAGVSQSPRYKVTKRGQDVALRCDPISGHVSLYWYRQALGQGPEFLTYFNYEAQQDKSGLPNDRFSAERPEGSISTLTIQRTEQRDSAMYRCASSPTSGSSYEQYFGPGTRLTVT.

This clone has only one observation. The chain recombines TRBV11-1 with TRBJ2-7, with D possibly TRBD2 on 6 matching bases. The ends were cut back, 1 base at V and 2 bases at J, with 18 bases in the middle. From germline, CDR1 is SGHAT and CDR2 FQDESV (reference sequence). There are 17 residues in the CDR3. The CDR3 protein is CASSLEGSGVTPYEQYF. As DNA, the CDR3 is TGTGCCAGCAGCTTAGAGGGCTCGGGAGTCACCCCCTACGAGCAGTACTTC.

The rearrangement links TRBV6-1 to TRBJ2-6, with D possibly matching TRBD2 (7 bases). Per the germline V gene, CDR1 is MNHNS and CDR2 is SASEGT. The CDR3 runs to 17 residues. The V and J ends lost 2 bases and 4 bases respectively, with 15 bases between them. CDR3 DNA sequence: TGTGCCAGCAGTGAAAGGGGGGGGACCCCCGGGGCCAACGTCCTGACTTTC. Translated, it gives CASSERGGTPGANVLTF.

This sequence joins TRBV27 and TRBJ2-7; 7 nucleotides align to TRBD1. V dropped 3 bases and J dropped 3; count of bases not matched to a gene: 8. The CDR3 is 15 residues long. CDR1 is MNHEY, CDR2 SMNVEV, per germline (reference sequence). CDR3: CASSFPGQLVYEQYF. The CDR3 DNA follows: TGTGCCAGCAGTTTCCCGGGACAGCTAGTCTACGAGCAGTACTTC.

This clone was counted only a few times. The chain employs TRBV2 and TRBJ2-7, with D tentatively TRBD1 (5 bases). V lost 7 bases and J lost 3, with 19 bases in between. The CDR3 totals 15 residues. Germline V lookup: CDR1 SNHLY, CDR2 FYNNEI. CDR3 nucleotides: TGTGCCAGCAAAACGGCGCCACAGGAGAACTACGAGCAGTACTTC. This codes for CASKTAPQENYEQYF.

This chain joins TRBV5-4 and TRBJ1-2; the D gene is possibly TRBD1 (6 bases). Trimming took off 4 bases at V and 0 bases at J, with 13 bases between the two ends. Germline CDR1 reads SGHNT; CDR2 reads YYREEE (reference sequence). This CDR3 is built from 15 residues. CDR3 sequence (DNA): TGTGCCAGCAGCGCTGGACAGTCCTCTAACTATGGCTACACCTTC. This encodes CASSAGQSSNYGYTF.

This chain connects TRBV2 to TRBJ2-3; no reliable D call. This CDR3 region has 14 residues. Looked up from germline, CDR1 is SNHLY and CDR2 is FYNNEI. Trimming took off 2 bases at V and 0 bases at J, with 6 bases between the two ends. The CDR3 protein is CASSETESTDTQYF. CDR3 nucleotide sequence: TGTGCCAGCAGTGAAACAGAAAGCACAGATACGCAGTATTTT.

This clone was found once. The chain is built from TRBV18 and TRBJ2-7, with D possibly being TRBD1 (5 bases). There are 14 residues in the CDR3. Trimming cost V 2 bases and J 2 bases, with 10 bases left between them. CDR1 and CDR2 (germline): KGHSH, LQKENI. CDR3 DNA: TGTGCCAGCTCACCAAGGACAAGTACCTACGAGCAGTACTTC. Translation gives CASSPRTSTYEQYF.

The CDR3 nucleotides read TGTGCCAGCAGTCCCCGGGACAGGGGGGGGGAGCTGTTTTTT. Protein sequence: CASSPRDRGGELFF. The chain recombines TRBV6-5 with TRBJ2-2; 11 nucleotides agree with TRBD1. Trimming cost V 5 bases and J 8 bases; bases outside gene matches: 4. The CDR3 extends over 14 amino acids. Germline lookup yields CDR1 MNHEY and CDR2 SVGAGI.

Here the CDR3 reads CASSFDRGGTEAFF. In nucleotides, the CDR3 is TGTGCCAGCAGCTTTGACAGGGGGGGCACTGAAGCTTTCTTT. This chain uses TRBV11-1 with TRBJ1-1; TRBD1 matches 9 bases. This CDR3 is 14 amino acids long. Germline V gives CDR1 SGHAT, CDR2 FQDESV (reference sequence). Unmatched junction bases numbered 3, after V lost 3 bases and J lost 4 bases.

As for this clone: This sample includes further DNA sequences coding for the same CDR3. The chain recombines TRBV5-1 with TRBJ1-1; D is unclear. The V end lost 1 base, the J end lost 1 base, and 5 bases lay between the germline ends. This CDR3 comprises 13 residues. Germline V CDR1 and CDR2: SGHRS, YFSETQ. CDR3 nucleotides: TGCGCCAGCAGCTTGACGGGGAACACTGAAGCTTTCTTT. Translation: CASSLTGNTEAFF.

The genes are TRBV28 and TRBJ1-2; 7 bases match TRBD1. The CDR3 runs 13 residues. V lost 2 bases, J lost 6 bases, and 3 bases stayed unmatched. Per germline, CDR1 MDHEN and CDR2 SYDVKM. CDR3 loop: CASSLAQGNGYTF. The DNA for the CDR3 is TGTGCCAGCAGTTTAGCACAGGGGAATGGCTACACCTTC.

The DNA for the CDR3 is TGTGCCAGCAGCCTGGCAGGGGGGTTCAATGAAAAACTGTTTTTT. It encodes CASSLAGGFNEKLFF. The rearrangement uses TRBV4-2 and TRBJ1-4, with 7 bases lining up with TRBD1. Germline lookup yields CDR1 LGHNA and CDR2 YNFKEQ. Trimming took 4 bases from V and 5 from J; bases not matched to a gene: 7. The CDR3 runs to 15 residues.